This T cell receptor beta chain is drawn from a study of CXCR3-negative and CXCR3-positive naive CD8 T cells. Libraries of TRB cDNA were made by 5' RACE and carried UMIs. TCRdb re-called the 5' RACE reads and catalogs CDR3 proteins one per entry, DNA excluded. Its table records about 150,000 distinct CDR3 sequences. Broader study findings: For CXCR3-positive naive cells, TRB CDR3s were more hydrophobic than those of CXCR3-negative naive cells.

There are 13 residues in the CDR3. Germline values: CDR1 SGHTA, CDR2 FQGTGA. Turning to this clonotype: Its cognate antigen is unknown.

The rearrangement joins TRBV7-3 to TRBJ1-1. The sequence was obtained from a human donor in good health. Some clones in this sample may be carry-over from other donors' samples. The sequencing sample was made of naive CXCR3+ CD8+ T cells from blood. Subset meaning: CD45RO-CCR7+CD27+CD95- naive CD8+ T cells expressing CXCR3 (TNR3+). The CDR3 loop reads CASSPEGVTEAFF.